This T cell receptor beta chain appears in the sequencing data of a study of radiotherapy plus CTLA-4 blockade in lung cancer. Study in general: Disease control was seen in about 30% of patients, objective responses in around 20%. Broader study findings: TCR clones of tumor origin grew in blood after radiotherapy plus ipilimumab.

Turning to this clone: Antigen unknown.

The method was immunoSEQ multiplex PCR; TCRdb's version includes in-frame clones alone and lacks a portion of them. Here the sample spans roughly 100,000 clones, more than 75% being singletons. CDR3 length: 15 amino acids. Looked up from germline, CDR1 is SEHNR and CDR2 is FQNEAQ (reference sequence). With 0 bases clipped from V and 10 bases from J, the junction kept 7 bases outside the gene matches. The chain couples TRBV7-9 to TRBJ2-1; 9 nucleotides line up with TRBD2. The sequence was obtained from a human donor with non-small cell lung cancer that progressed on radiotherapy plus ipilimumab. Some clones in this sample may be carry-over from other donors' samples. The sequencing used peripheral blood, collected from a patient treated with radiotherapy plus ipilimumab. This CDR3 reads CASSLAGLAGNEQFF. DNA for the CDR3: TGTGCCAGCAGCTTAGCAGGGCTAGCGGGGAACGAGCAGTTCTTC. Looking up the rest from reference TRBV7-9 and TRBJ2-1 gives the full variable domain: DTGVSQNPRHKITKRGQNVTFRCDPISEHNRLYWYRQTLGQGPEFLTYFQNEAQLEKSRLLSDRFSAERPKGSFSTLEIQRTEQGDSAMYLCASSLAGLAGNEQFFGPGTRLTVL.